The present entry profiles one TCR beta chain with its context. Its antigen is as yet unknown. This specimen belongs to a study of PD-1 blockade in classical Hodgkin lymphoma. Study-wide results and limits: By cycle point C4D1, TCR diversity had risen significantly in CD4+ cells (but not CD8+ cells). Nivolumab starters within 1 year of ASCT were excluded.

CDR1 and CDR2 (germline): GTSNPN, SVGIG (reference sequence). V was pared by 4 bases and J by 6 bases, with 10 bases between. CDR3 length: 13 residues. Specified time point: cycle 4 day 1 (C4D1), after about 6 weeks of nivolumab. All trial patients relapsed after autologous stem cell transplantation. Here immunoSEQ multiplex PCR was the method, and the copy in TCRdb shows in-frame clones only, minus some. The sample includes 15,000 to 20,000 clones, around 82% of them seen just once. The sample consisted of peripheral blood mononuclear cells (PBMCs), taken before the fourth cycle of nivolumab. The receptor was derived from a human donor with classical Hodgkin lymphoma. The chain recombines TRBV30 with TRBJ1-6, with D maybe TRBD1 (6 bases). The CDR3 reads CAWIQGSNSPLHF. CDR3 nucleotide sequence: TGTGCCTGGATTCAGGGGTCTAATTCACCCCTCCACTTT.